The 32 T cell receptor beta chains presented below share a single source sample, sequenced in a study of identical twins. TCRdb fed the 5' RACE reads into MiXCR, producing one record per CDR3 protein. The repertoire holds some 690,000 distinct CDR3 sequences, with about 20% as singletons. This sample was also put to use in a study of T cells expressing NK-cell markers.

The sequencing input was PBMCs. These receptor sequences come from a woman aged 18-35 years in good health.

This clonotype has a handful of counts. The rearrangement links TRBV9 to TRBJ2-7; D possibly uses TRBD1 or TRBD2 (5 bases each). This CDR3 has 13 amino acids. In germline, CDR1 is SGDLS, CDR2 YYNGEE. V was cut by 2 bases and J by 7 bases, with 13 bases left in between. The CDR3 coding sequence is TGTGCCAGCAGCGTCGGGACCCCTGGAGAGCAGTACTTC. Its protein product is CASSVGTPGEQYF.

The chain has TRBV5-1 and TRBJ2-7, with D possibly TRBD2 on 6 matching bases. The germline V and J ends were trimmed by 1 base and 1 base, with 12 bases remaining between them. The germline CDR1 and CDR2 sequences are SGHRS and YFSETQ. The CDR3 is 15 residues long. CDR3 nucleotide sequence: TGCGCCAGCAGCTTGCTGGGCGGGATTTCCTACGAGCAGTACTTC. Amino acid sequence: CASSLLGGISYEQYF.

This clonotype was counted only a few times. The chain recombines TRBV29-1 with TRBJ2-1; 11 bases are shared with TRBD1. Germline V gives CDR1 SQVTM, CDR2 ANQGSEA. Trimming at V came to 7 bases and at J to 15 bases, leaving 11 bases not matched to a gene. The CDR3 is 12 residues long. The CDR3 region has the DNA TGCAGCGCTCGGGGGACAGGGGGTGTCTGGTTCTTC. Residues: CSARGTGGVWFF.

The chain is built from TRBV20-1 and TRBJ2-7; no definite D call. The CDR3 has 14 amino acids. V gave up 0 bases and J gave up 0 bases, with 9 bases separating them. CDR1 and CDR2 from the germline V gene are DFQATT and SNEGSKA (reference sequence). The CDR3 spells CSARDARSSYEQYF. The CDR3, as DNA: TGCAGTGCTAGAGATGCCCGTAGCTCCTACGAGCAGTACTTC.

A few counts support this clonotype. CDR3 sequence: CASSFGLLAYEQYF. In nucleotides, the CDR3 is TGTGCCAGCAGCTTTGGACTATTGGCCTACGAGCAGTACTTC. This sequence joins TRBV5-6 and TRBJ2-7, with D perhaps matching TRBD2 (6 bases). V lost 2 bases, J lost 2 bases, and 11 bases lay in between. Germline V gene lookup returns CDR1 SGHDT and CDR2 YYEEEE. This CDR3 has 14 amino acids.

Of note for this clonotype: A much bigger clone sits one base away, suggesting this may be a read error. This chain links TRBV7-2 with TRBJ2-3, with a weak D call TRBD2 (5 bases). Trimming shortened V by 6 bases and J by 0 bases, and 7 bases separated the two germline ends. The CDR3 length is 13 residues. Germline CDR1 SGHTA, CDR2 FQGNSA. The CDR3 sequence: CASRWTSTDTQYF. CDR3 DNA: TGTGCCAGCAGGTGGACTAGCACAGATACGCAGTATTTT.

This chain connects TRBV7-9 to TRBJ2-7, with D perhaps matching TRBD1 (6 bases). Trimming left V 2 bases short and J 6 bases short, with 8 bases between. The CDR3 extends over 12 amino acids. In germline, CDR1 is SEHNR, CDR2 FQNEAQ (reference sequence). The chain's CDR3 is CASSLLQGEQYF. The CDR3 DNA is TGTGCCAGCAGCTTATTACAGGGCGAGCAGTACTTC.

The chain uses TRBV7-3 and TRBJ2-2; TRBD1 aligns across 8 bases. Unmatched junction bases numbered 2, after V lost 5 bases and J lost 6 bases. The CDR3 runs 13 residues. CDR1 is SGHTA and CDR2 is FQGTGA in the germline V gene. Here the CDR3 DNA reads TGTGCCAGCAGCACGGGACAGGCCGGGGAGCTGTTTTTT. Encoded protein: CASSTGQAGELFF. The whole variable domain, filled in from reference TRBV7-3 and TRBJ2-2, reads GAGVSQTPSNKVTEKGKYVELRCDPISGHTALYWYRQSLGQGPEFLIYFQGTGAADDSGLPNDRFFAVRPEGSVSTLKIQRTERGDSAVYLCASSTGQAGELFFGEGSRLTVL.

The chain couples TRBV6-1 to TRBJ1-1; TRBD1 is a possible D gene (5 bases). V was cut by 7 bases and J by 2 bases, with 14 bases left in between. CDR1 and CDR2 from the germline V gene are MNHNS and SASEGT. The CDR3 has 14 amino acids. This CDR3 is CASTQGRPNTEAFF. CDR3 sequence (DNA): TGTGCCAGCACCCAGGGACGGCCTAACACTGAAGCTTTCTTT.

Points on this clonotype: Its ends do not fully match the called genes, so a read error is possible. The V call is TRBV12-3 or TRBV12-4, the J call TRBJ2-3; D gene unclear. The CDR3 has 14 amino acids. CDR3 residues: CATSFGTSTDTQYF. DNA for the CDR3: TGTGCCACCAGTTTTGGCACTAGCACAGATACGCAGTATTTT.

The chain uses TRBV3-1 and TRBJ1-2, with D possibly TRBD1 on 5 matching bases. The CDR3 contains 14 residues. Trimming pared 0 bases from V and 2 bases from J, leaving 7 bases between. From germline, CDR1 is LGHDT and CDR2 YNNKEL (reference sequence). CDR3 in amino acids: CASSQDWGNYGYTF. CDR3 coding DNA: TGTGCCAGCAGCCAAGATTGGGGCAACTATGGCTACACCTTC.

In its sample, this clonotype was seen a few times. The chain recombines TRBV20-1 with TRBJ1-6; D might be TRBD1 (5 bases). Germline loops: CDR1 DFQATT, CDR2 SNEGSKA (reference sequence). V was clipped by 1 base and J by 1 base, with 11 bases between them. The CDR3 has 16 amino acids. The DNA of the CDR3 is TGCAGTGCTAGAGCCCGGGGGGAATCCTATAATTCACCCCTCCACTTT. Amino acids: CSARARGESYNSPLHF.

This clonotype has only a few counts. The rearrangement joins TRBV7-2 to TRBJ1-2; no firm D call. This CDR3 comprises 14 residues. Trimming removed 1 base at V and 5 bases at J, with 11 bases between. Germline lookup yields CDR1 SGHTA and CDR2 FQGNSA. CDR3 region: CASSLGPGVYGYTF. The CDR3 region has the DNA TGTGCCAGCAGCTTAGGCCCCGGGGTGTATGGCTACACCTTC.

Only a few counts were recorded for this clonotype. This chain connects TRBV7-9 to TRBJ2-7, with D perhaps being TRBD1 or TRBD2 (5 bases each). V lost 0 bases and J 7 bases, leaving 16 bases between the germline ends. This CDR3 is 15 amino acids long. The germline gives CDR1 SEHNR, CDR2 FQNEAQ (reference sequence). CDR3: CASSLATGLLREQYF. The CDR3 DNA reads TGTGCCAGCAGCTTAGCTACGGGGCTACTTAGGGAGCAGTACTTC.

V gene TRBV11-2 combines with J gene TRBJ2-3; D not certain. The CDR3 has 15 amino acids. V was shortened by 4 bases and J by 3 bases, with 14 bases between the two germline ends. Germline V gene lookup returns CDR1 SGHAT and CDR2 FQNNGV. DNA of the CDR3: TGTGCCAGCAGCTCACAGATCGGCTTTACAGATACGCAGTATTTT. This sequence encodes CASSSQIGFTDTQYF. The full variable domain, its missing parts supplied by reference TRBV11-2 and TRBJ2-3, is EAGVAQSPRYKIIEKRQSVAFWCNPISGHATLYWYQQILGQGPKLLIQFQNNGVVDDSQLPKDRFSAERLKGVDSTLKIQPAKLEDSAVYLCASSSQIGFTDTQYFGPGTRLTVL.

This clonotype was detected a few times. The chain combines TRBV4-2 with TRBJ2-5; D remains unclear. The CDR3 totals 13 residues. V lost 4 bases, J lost 5 bases, and 11 bases lay in between. Germline CDR1 reads LGHNA; CDR2 reads YNFKEQ. CDR3 in amino acids: CASSPAAGETQYF. DNA for the CDR3: TGTGCCAGCAGCCCCGCTGCTGGTGAGACCCAGTACTTC.

The chain combines TRBV20-1 with TRBJ2-3; D not resolved. CDR3 length: 14 residues. Germline CDR1 and CDR2: DFQATT and SNEGSKA (reference sequence). Trimming left V 6 bases short and J 6 bases short, with 19 bases between. CDR3 in amino acids: CSAKELGPDDTQYF. As DNA, the CDR3 is TGCAGTGCCAAGGAGTTGGGCCCAGACGATACGCAGTATTTT.

This clonotype showed up just a few times. The rearrangement uses TRBV20-1 and TRBJ2-5; D unresolved. Per germline, CDR1 DFQATT and CDR2 SNEGSKA (reference sequence). V lost 6 bases to trimming and J lost 3 bases, with 14 bases between them. This CDR3 comprises 13 residues. In nucleotides, the CDR3 is TGCAGTGCCCCCTCGGCAGTAGAAGAGACCCAGTACTTC. Residues: CSAPSAVEETQYF.

This clonotype was observed a few times. The chain couples TRBV7-6 to TRBJ2-3; TRBD1 might be the D (7 bases). The germline V gene encodes CDR1 SGHVS and CDR2 FNYEAQ. V gave up 4 bases and J gave up 4 bases, with 12 bases separating them. The CDR3 covers 14 residues. The CDR3 loop is CASSSRGAADTQYF. The CDR3 DNA is TGTGCCAGCAGCTCCAGGGGGGCGGCAGATACGCAGTATTTT.

In its sample, this clonotype was seen a few times. The J gene is TRBJ2-3, the V gene TRBV20-1; 7 nucleotides align to TRBD2. The germline gives CDR1 DFQATT, CDR2 SNEGSKA (reference sequence). The V and J ends lost 3 bases and 6 bases, in that order; junction bases with no gene match: 9. The CDR3 has 14 amino acids. CDR3 DNA sequence: TGCAGTGCTAGGTCGGGCGGGGGTGGCGATACGCAGTATTTT. Its protein product is CSARSGGGGDTQYF.

This clonotype was detected ten times or more. The chain has TRBV24-1 and TRBJ1-5; possibly TRBD1 for D (6 bases). This CDR3 region has 14 residues. The V gene's germline CDR1 is KGHDR and CDR2 SFDVKD. V shed 8 bases and J shed 7 bases, with 17 bases lying between them. The CDR3 region is CATKGQGRGQPQHF. Here the CDR3 DNA reads TGTGCCACCAAAGGCCAGGGGCGAGGACAGCCCCAGCATTTT.

A few counts support this clonotype. This rearrangement joins TRBV6-1 to TRBJ2-7, with 7 nucleotides matching TRBD1. The junction had 6 bases not matched to a gene; V was cut back by 6 bases and J by 4 bases. This CDR3 region has 13 residues. Germline lookup yields CDR1 MNHNS and CDR2 SASEGT. This CDR3 reads CASRTPQGYEQYF. For the CDR3, the DNA is TGTGCCAGCAGGACCCCACAGGGGTACGAGCAGTACTTC.

The chain has TRBV7-2 and TRBJ1-4, with 7 bases that match TRBD1. The CDR3 spans 14 residues. Trimming at V came to 5 bases and at J to 11 bases, leaving 11 bases not matched to a gene. CDR1 and CDR2 (germline): SGHTA, FQGNSA. CDR3 sequence reads: CASSREATGQKLFF. CDR3 sequence (DNA): TGTGCCAGCAGCCGAGAAGCGACAGGGCAGAAACTGTTTTTT.

This chain joins TRBV12-3 or TRBV12-4 and TRBJ1-2; D might be TRBD1 (5 bases). The V end lost 7 bases, the J end lost 14 bases, and 20 bases lay between the germline ends. This CDR3 region has 12 residues. Here the CDR3 DNA reads TGTGCCAGCACCCTAACGGGCACCAAGGGGACCTTC. Protein product: CASTLTGTKGTF.

This clonotype was seen repeatedly, ten times or more. The V call is TRBV20-1, the J call TRBJ2-5; D ambiguous. The V end was cut by 0 bases, the J end by 5 bases, with 10 bases between. This CDR3 region has 13 residues. From germline, CDR1 is DFQATT and CDR2 SNEGSKA (reference sequence). The CDR3 is CSARDLWKETQYF. DNA of the CDR3: TGCAGTGCTAGAGATTTGTGGAAGGAGACCCAGTACTTC.

This clonotype was picked up many times. The rearrangement links TRBV3-1 to TRBJ2-1, with 10 bases identical to TRBD1. Germline values: CDR1 LGHDT, CDR2 YNNKEL (reference sequence). V lost 5 bases and J lost 15; bases outside the gene matches: 13. This CDR3 region has 14 residues. The CDR3 sequence: CASSINPGQGTRFF. CDR3 DNA: TGTGCCAGCAGCATTAATCCGGGACAGGGGACGCGGTTCTTC.

V and J are TRBV11-2 and TRBJ1-2; D gene uncertain. The CDR3 extends over 13 amino acids. V gave up 1 base and J gave up 4 bases, with 7 bases separating them. CDR1 is SGHAT, CDR2 FQNNGV, per germline. CDR3 loop: CASSLGSGYGYTF. CDR3 DNA: TGTGCCAGCAGCTTAGGCAGTGGCTATGGCTACACCTTC.

This chain links TRBV12-3 or TRBV12-4 with TRBJ1-2; possibly TRBD1 for D (6 bases). The CDR3 sequence is 13 residues long. Trimming took 9 bases from V and 4 from J, leaving 15 bases between them. The CDR3 loop reads CARNQGYGYGYTF. The CDR3 region has the DNA TGTGCCAGAAATCAGGGGTACGGCTATGGCTACACCTTC.

This clonotype was recorded once. This sequence may be a read error, since a much larger clone differs from it by one base. J is TRBJ2-1 and V is TRBV20-1; 8 bases map to TRBD2. The CDR3 is made up of 14 amino acids. Germline CDR1 DFQATT, CDR2 SNEGSKA (reference sequence). CDR3 sequence reads: CSAILGREDNEEFF. The CDR3 DNA sequence: TGCAGTGCTATTCTCGGGAGGGAGGACAATGAGGAGTTCTTC.

This chain joins TRBV12-3 or TRBV12-4 and TRBJ2-5; no firm D call. This CDR3 has 14 amino acids. Trimming removed 3 bases from V and 5 bases from J, with 13 bases in between. Here the CDR3 reads CASSFTTAYETQYF. The CDR3 DNA is TGTGCCAGCAGTTTCACAACGGCCTATGAGACCCAGTACTTC.

The chain is built from TRBV29-1 and TRBJ1-1; possibly TRBD1 for D (5 bases). This CDR3 spans 13 amino acids. Germline CDR1 is SQVTM and CDR2 is ANQGSEA. V was shortened by 4 bases and J by 11 bases, with 20 bases between the two germline ends. The CDR3: CSVGGVDPFGAFF. Written as DNA, the CDR3 is TGCAGCGTTGGGGGGGTCGACCCCTTTGGCGCTTTCTTT. Looking up the rest from reference TRBV29-1 and TRBJ1-1 gives the full variable domain: SAVISQKPSRDICQRGTSLTIQCQVDSQVTMMFWYRQQPGQSLTLIATANQGSEATYESGFVIDKFPISRPNLTFSTLTVSNMSPEDSSIYLCSVGGVDPFGAFFGQGTRLTVV.

The sample holds many counts of this clonotype. The chain links TRBV20-1 to TRBJ1-6, with 8 bases matching TRBD1. CDR3 length: 14 amino acids. V was pared by 6 bases and J by 7 bases, with 8 bases of the junction left unmatched. From germline, CDR1 is DFQATT and CDR2 SNEGSKA (reference sequence). The DNA of the CDR3 is TGCAGTGCCCAGAAGGGGGACAGGAATTCACCCCTCCACTTT. Translating gives CSAQKGDRNSPLHF.